This T cell receptor beta chain was captured by sequencing in a study of identical twins. Regarding the study as a whole: Models underestimated how often monozygotic twins shared out-of-frame TCR alpha.

A universal primer site came from template switching; cDNA carried unique molecular identifiers. Each CDR3 protein is one row after TCRdb ran MiXCR on the 5' RACE reads. The repertoire consists of more than 250,000 distinct CDR3 sequences, with about 8.9% occurring once and the leading ten covering around 2.1%. A word on this clonotype: Its antigen is unidentified.

V trimming: 4 bases; J trimming: 3 bases; junction bases outside the gene matches: 5. The CDR3 runs to 15 residues. Looked up from germline, CDR1 is LGHDT and CDR2 is YNNKEL (reference sequence). The sample was also reused in another study, on yellow fever vaccine responses in identical twins.

This sequence originates from a woman aged 18-29 years in good health. The V call is TRBV3-1, the J call TRBJ2-5; TRBD2 matches at 10 bases. The source material was memory (CD45RO+) T cells sorted from blood. The CDR3 spells CASSRGLAAEETQYF. Written as DNA, the CDR3 is TGTGCCAGCAGCCGCGGACTAGCGGCGGAAGAGACCCAGTACTTC.